The rows below give T cell receptor beta chains drawn from one sample of a study of tumor-infiltrating lymphocytes in primary liver carcinoma. TCRdb ran MiXCR on the multiplex PCR reads and lists one entry per CDR3 protein. This table holds approximately 320,000 distinct CDR3 sequences, around three fifths found once. The specimen sequenced was peripheral blood. These receptors originate from a woman younger than 45 with primary liver carcinoma and hepatitis B virus infection. Each CDR3 is given with its conserved first and last residue. A D gene is named only where the DNA matches it firmly. Rows may omit the clone size; those that give it use once, few, many or a size class.

V gene	D gene	J gene	clone size	CDR3 DNA	CDR3 protein
TRBV7-8	TRBD1	TRBJ1-3	.	TGTGCCAGCAGTCCACGACAGGGCTTCGTCTCTGGAAACACCATATATTTT	CASSPRQGFVSGNTIYF
TRBV7-8	TRBD2	TRBJ2-3	.	TGTGTCAGCAGCTTTGTTGTGGGAGGGAGGACAGATACGCAGTATTTT	CVSSFVVGGRTDTQYF
TRBV29-1	.	TRBJ2-5	.	TGCAGCATACGCCCTAGCCTGGAGGAAGAGACCCAGTACTTT	CSIRPSLEEETQYF
TRBV5-4	TRBD2	TRBJ2-3	few	TGTGCCAGCAGCTCAGAGCCGTTGACTAGCGGGAGGGCCCAGACAGATACGCAGTATTTT	CASSSEPLTSGRAQTDTQYF
TRBV11-1	TRBD2	TRBJ2-4	.	TGTGCTAGCAGCTTGGGGACTAGCGGGAACCCTACCAAAAACATTCCGTACTTC	CASSLGTSGNPTKNIPYF
TRBV7-9	.	TRBJ1-4	.	TGTGCCAGCAGACAGACAGGAGAGTATGAAAAACTGTTTTTT	CASRQTGEYEKLFF
TRBV11-2	TRBD2	TRBJ2-1	once	TGTGTCAGCACCAATTCGCCTAGCGGGAGGGCCTTTGTGCAGTTCTTC	CVSTNSPSGRAFVQFF
TRBV5-6	.	TRBJ2-7	once	TGTGCCAGCAGCGGGGACACTACCCCCTACGATCAGTACTTC	CASSGDTTPYDQYF
TRBV11-1	.	TRBJ2-5	.	TGTGCCAGCAGCAAAGCGCCTTTAGAGACCCAGTACTTC	CASSKAPLETQYF
TRBV29-1	.	TRBJ2-1	.	TGCAGCGGCGGCCTAATAGGGGGGAATGGGCAGTTCTTC	CSGGLIGGNGQFF
TRBV29-1	TRBD2	TRBJ2-7	many	TGCAGCGTCCGACTAGCGGGTTCTCTCGAGCAGTACTTC	CSVRLAGSLEQYF
TRBV7-9	TRBD1	TRBJ2-3	.	TGTGCCAGCAGTGATGGGTTGGTCGACAGGGGAGTTCTTTTT	CASSDGLVDRGVLF
TRBV7-9	TRBD1	TRBJ1-1	.	TGTGCCAGCAGCCCACGGGACAGGGGTAGGAACACTGAAGCTTTCTTT	CASSPRDRGRNTEAFF
TRBV12-5	.	TRBJ1-1	few	TGTGCTAGTGGTTTGGTAGACCAGGCTCGCGGCAAACTGAACACTGAAGCTTTCTTT	CASGLVDQARGKLNTEAFF